The 23 T cell receptor beta chains listed next were all sequenced from one sample in a study of blood T cells in healthy people across ages. A second 7 to 11 cycle PCR used barcoded and J-beta primers. TCRdb analysed the 5' RACE reads with MiXCR anew, one entry per CDR3 protein. This sample has roughly 1.9 million distinct CDR3 sequences; roughly 43% occur once, and the top ten carry 20% to 25%. Sample: blood. These receptors were taken from a human donor in good health.

This clonotype came up a few times. The V call is TRBV15, the J call TRBJ2-1; D tentatively reads TRBD1 or TRBD2 (5 bases each). This CDR3 has 16 amino acids. The V end was cut by 8 bases, the J end by 5 bases, with 22 bases between. Germline V gene lookup returns CDR1 LNHNV and CDR2 YYDKDF (reference sequence). The CDR3 DNA reads TGTGCCACCCGGCCCTCGGGAAGTGGGGCACACAATGAGCAGTTCTTC. Its translation is CATRPSGSGAHNEQFF.

This clonotype appeared a few times. The chain links TRBV10-3 to TRBJ2-5; 10 bases are a match to TRBD1. V shed 4 bases, J shed 5 bases, and the junction held 22 bases outside the gene matches. The V gene's germline CDR1 is ENHRY and CDR2 SYGVKD. The CDR3 is made up of 20 amino acids. DNA for the CDR3: TGTGCCATCAGTGGGGGACCCCGGGACAGGGGCCCTATACCTGCGGAGACCCAGTACTTC. Its protein is CAISGGPRDRGPIPAETQYF.

The rearrangement joins TRBV7-2 to TRBJ2-7; D could derive from TRBD1 or TRBD2 (5 bases each). Germline V gene lookup returns CDR1 SGHTA and CDR2 FQGNSA. The CDR3 length is 12 residues. V was pared by 6 bases and J by 6 bases, with 12 bases between. The CDR3 sequence is CASSYHGGEQYF. In DNA form, the CDR3 reads TGTGCCAGCAGTTATCATGGGGGCGAGCAGTACTTC.

At least ten counts were recorded for this clonotype. The J gene is TRBJ2-3, the V gene TRBV7-2; unclear D gene. With 6 bases removed from V and 5 bases from J, the gap between germline ends came to 9 bases. The CDR3 extends over 12 amino acids. CDR1 is SGHTA and CDR2 is FQGNSA in the germline V gene. The DNA of the CDR3 is TGTGCCAGCAGTTTCCTGGTAGATACGCAGTATTTT. Amino acids: CASSFLVDTQYF.

The chain employs TRBV7-9 and TRBJ1-4; weak D call: TRBD1 (5 bases). V shed 4 bases and J shed 8 bases, with 8 bases lying between them. The CDR3 is made up of 12 amino acids. Per germline, CDR1 SEHNR and CDR2 FQNEAQ (reference sequence). CDR3 DNA: TGTGCCAGCAGCTCAGGGACGGAAAAACTGTTTTTT. This translates into CASSSGTEKLFF.

The chain employs TRBV10-3 and TRBJ1-1; D unresolved. Germline V gene data show CDR1 as ENHRY and CDR2 as SYGVKD. Trimming left V 10 bases short and J 0 bases short, with 15 bases between. The CDR3 contains 14 residues. CDR3 amino acids: CATKAFDMNTEAFF. CDR3 nucleotides: TGTGCCACGAAGGCCTTTGACATGAACACTGAAGCTTTCTTT.

This chain uses TRBV29-1 with TRBJ2-5, with D perhaps matching TRBD2 (5 bases). The assigned J gene may be wrong: the sequence end matches TRBJ2-7 better. This CDR3 contains 13 residues. From germline, CDR1 is SQVTM and CDR2 ANQGSEA. The DNA for the CDR3 is TGCAGCGTTGAACCGGAGGACCCTGGCGAGCAGTACTTC. Translated, it gives CSVEPEDPGEQYF.

This clonotype was observed a few times. This rearrangement joins TRBV20-1 to TRBJ2-3; 11 nucleotides align to TRBD2. This CDR3 has 15 residues. Unmatched junction bases numbered 10, after V lost 4 bases and J lost 7 bases. Germline CDR1 is DFQATT and CDR2 is SNEGSKA (reference sequence). The chain's CDR3 is CSAIPSGGIINTQYF. In DNA, the CDR3 is TGCAGTGCTATCCCTAGCGGGGGGATAATAAATACGCAGTATTTT.

V and J are TRBV7-9 and TRBJ2-2; D remains ambiguous. The V end lost 1 base, the J end lost 7 bases, and 7 bases lay between the germline ends. The CDR3 contains 13 residues. CDR1 SEHNR and CDR2 FQNEAQ come from the germline V gene (reference sequence). CDR3 sequence reads: CASSLEGGGELFF. CDR3 nucleotides: TGTGCCAGCAGCTTAGAAGGTGGCGGGGAGCTGTTTTTT.

The V gene is TRBV6-2 or TRBV6-3, the J gene TRBJ1-2; D perhaps matches TRBD1 (5 bases). The V end lost 5 bases, the J end lost 8 bases, and 12 bases lay between the germline ends. The length of the CDR3 is 12 residues. Germline V lookup: CDR1 MNHEY, CDR2 SVGEGT. CDR3 protein: CASSGARTGYTF. As DNA, the CDR3 is TGTGCCAGCAGTGGGGCCCGGACGGGCTACACCTTC.

This clonotype has just a few counts. A read error may produce the germline difference seen at one junction end. The chain is built from TRBV4-3 and TRBJ1-4, with TRBD1 matching over 10 bases. CDR3 length equals 15 residues. Germline values: CDR1 LGHNA, CDR2 YSLEER. CDR3 sequence reads: CAGSQEGQGSEKLFF. CDR3 DNA sequence: TGCGCCGGCAGCCAAGAGGGACAGGGGAGTGAAAAACTGTTTTTT.

This clonotype occurred a few times. The chain employs TRBV15 and TRBJ2-4; possible D gene TRBD1, 6 bases. V lost 1 base to trimming and J lost 7 bases, with 14 bases between them. Germline V gene sequence: CDR1 LNHNV, CDR2 YYDKDF (reference sequence). CDR3 length: 15 amino acids. The CDR3 reads CATSRVQGQFNIQYF. CDR3 in DNA: TGTGCCACCAGCAGAGTACAGGGTCAGTTTAACATTCAGTACTTC.

V and J are TRBV4-3 and TRBJ2-7; D unresolved. With 0 bases removed from V and 2 bases from J, the gap between germline ends came to 11 bases. CDR1 and CDR2 (germline): LGHNA, YSLEER. The CDR3 contains 15 residues. DNA of the CDR3: TGCGCCAGCAGCCAAGATGCATATAACCCCTACGAGCAGTACTTC. Its translation: CASSQDAYNPYEQYF.

This clonotype was seen a handful of times. This chain joins TRBV29-1 and TRBJ2-5; 8 nucleotides align to TRBD1. Trimming at V came to 7 bases and at J to 2 bases, leaving 9 bases not matched to a gene. CDR3 size: 14 residues. Per the germline V gene, CDR1 is SQVTM and CDR2 is ANQGSEA. The CDR3 DNA follows: TGCAGCGGACGAGCCGGGACAGGTCAAGAGACCCAGTACTTC. It encodes CSGRAGTGQETQYF.

The rearrangement joins TRBV12-3 or TRBV12-4 to TRBJ1-2; D is possibly TRBD1 (6 bases). The CDR3 totals 15 residues. Trimming left V 3 bases short and J 4 bases short, with 15 bases between. The CDR3 is CASSFHPLTGYGYTF. The CDR3 region has the DNA TGTGCCAGCAGTTTCCACCCACTGACAGGCTATGGCTACACCTTC.

At least ten counts were recorded for this clonotype. The chain employs TRBV4-1 and TRBJ1-2, with D perhaps TRBD1 (6 bases). The germline V gene encodes CDR1 MGHRA and CDR2 YSYEKL. V lost 4 bases and J 4 bases, leaving 10 bases between the germline ends. CDR3 size: 13 residues. The CDR3 spells CASSPGDSYGYTF. CDR3 sequence (DNA): TGCGCCAGCAGCCCAGGGGATTCCTATGGCTACACCTTC.

The chain has TRBV7-6 and TRBJ1-4; the D gene is possibly TRBD1 (5 bases). CDR3 length equals 17 residues. Trimming left V 5 bases short and J 3 bases short, with 19 bases between. Germline loops: CDR1 SGHVS, CDR2 FNYEAQ. CDR3 DNA sequence: TGTGCCAGCAGCCCCGGGGGGTTTCGGGTGTCTAATGAAAAACTGTTTTTT. Encoded protein: CASSPGGFRVSNEKLFF.

Remarks on this clonotype: Just one base apart from a much larger clone, this may be a read error. CDR3 sequence (DNA): TGCGCCAGCAGCGAGGGGACAGGGGATCAGCCCCAGCATTTT. Its protein product is CASSEGTGDQPQHF. V gene TRBV5-1 combines with J gene TRBJ1-5; 10 nucleotides agree with TRBD1. There are 14 residues in the CDR3. After removal of 4 bases from V and 5 bases from J, the junction contained 3 bases not matched to a gene. From germline, CDR1 is SGHRS and CDR2 YFSETQ.

The chain links TRBV5-1 to TRBJ1-1; 7 positions match TRBD1. This CDR3 region has 14 residues. Trimming removed 0 bases from V and 3 bases from J; junction bases left unmatched: 2. Germline V gene sequence: CDR1 SGHRS, CDR2 YFSETQ. The CDR3: CASSLDRGDTEAFF. CDR3 DNA sequence: TGCGCCAGCAGCTTGGACAGGGGAGACACTGAAGCTTTCTTT.

This clonotype was counted many times. The chain is built from TRBV10-3 and TRBJ1-2; TRBD1 matches at 7 bases. The CDR3 has 13 residues. Trimming took 6 bases from V and 3 from J; bases not matched to a gene: 4. Germline V gene lookup returns CDR1 ENHRY and CDR2 SYGVKD. CDR3 bases: TGTGCCATCAGGACCGGGACAGACTATGGCTACACCTTC. Its protein product is CAIRTGTDYGYTF.

This clonotype was seen just once. Sequence at one end of the junction differs from germline and may be a read error. This chain uses TRBV7-9 with TRBJ1-2; TRBD1 is a possible D gene (5 bases). The CDR3 totals 13 residues. Germline V CDR1 and CDR2: SEHNR, FQNEAQ (reference sequence). This chain's CDR3 is CTSRWGDNYGYTF. In DNA form, the CDR3 reads TGTACCAGCCGCTGGGGGGACAACTATGGCTACACCTTC.

The sample holds a few counts of this clonotype. The V gene is TRBV29-1, the J gene TRBJ2-1; 9 bases line up with TRBD2. Trimming at V came to 5 bases and at J to 8 bases, leaving 7 bases not matched to a gene. The germline V gene has CDR1 SQVTM and CDR2 ANQGSEA. CDR3 length: 13 residues. This CDR3 is CSVPASGDHEQFF. In DNA form, the CDR3 reads TGCAGCGTTCCGGCTAGCGGGGACCATGAGCAGTTCTTC.

V and J are TRBV7-2 and TRBJ1-2; D unresolved. The CDR3 is 15 amino acids. The germline V gene has CDR1 SGHTA and CDR2 FQGNSA. The V end lost 3 bases, the J end lost 5 bases, and 16 bases lay between the germline ends. CDR3 DNA sequence: TGTGCCAGCAGCTTGCCCGCTCCGGAAAGATATGGCTACACCTTC. Its translation: CASSLPAPERYGYTF. Filled out from reference TRBV7-2 and TRBJ1-2, the complete variable domain reads GAGVSQSPSNKVTEKGKDVELRCDPISGHTALYWYRQSLGQGLEFLIYFQGNSAPDKSGLPSDRFSAERTGGSVSTLTIQRTQQEDSAVYLCASSLPAPERYGYTFGSGTRLTVV.